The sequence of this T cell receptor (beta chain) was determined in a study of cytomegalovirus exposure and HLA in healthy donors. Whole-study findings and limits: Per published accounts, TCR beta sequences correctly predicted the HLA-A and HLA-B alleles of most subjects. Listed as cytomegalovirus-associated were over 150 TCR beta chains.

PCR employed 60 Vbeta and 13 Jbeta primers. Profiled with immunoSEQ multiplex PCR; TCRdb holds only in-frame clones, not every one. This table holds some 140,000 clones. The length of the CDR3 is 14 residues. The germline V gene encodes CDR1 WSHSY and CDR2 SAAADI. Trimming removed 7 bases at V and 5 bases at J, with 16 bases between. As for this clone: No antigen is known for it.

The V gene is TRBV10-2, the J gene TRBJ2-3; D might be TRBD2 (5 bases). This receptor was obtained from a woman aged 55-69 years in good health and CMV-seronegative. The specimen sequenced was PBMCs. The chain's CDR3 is CASTGSGTGDTQYF. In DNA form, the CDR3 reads TGCGCCAGCACGGGATCGGGAACGGGAGATACGCAGTATTTT.